This T cell receptor beta chain was observed in a study of cytomegalovirus exposure and HLA in healthy donors. Trimming left V 1 base short and J 6 bases short, with 11 bases between. The germline CDR1 and CDR2 sequences are SGHDT and YYEEEE. The length of the CDR3 is 14 residues. As regards this clone: Its antigen is not identified.

Amplification used 60 Vbeta primers and 13 Jbeta primers. Produced via immunoSEQ multiplex PCR; TCRdb's table is partial and in-frame only. The table records approximately 74,000 clones, roughly 76% of them present only once. Study results and caveats: The later analysis indicated that the majority of CMV-associated TCR beta chains appeared HLA-restricted. TCR beta chain V- and J-gene trimming was linked, in a later analysis, to a missense variant in DCLRE1C. In an earlier analysis, in some 500 donors, most V segments appeared productive either ~87% or ~30% of the time. Researchers had no immune exposure information except CMV serostatus available.

The source material was PBMCs. The chain recombines TRBV5-6 with TRBJ2-1, with D perhaps TRBD2 (5 bases). The sequence came from a woman aged 40 to 49 in good health and CMV-seronegative. The CDR3: CASSLMSRANEQFF. The CDR3 region has the DNA TGTGCCAGCAGCTTGATGTCGCGGGCCAATGAGCAGTTCTTC. Supplemented by reference TRBV5-6 and TRBJ2-1, the full variable domain reads DAGVTQSPTHLIKTRGQQVTLRCSPKSGHDTVSWYQQALGQGPQFIFQYYEEEERQRGNFPDRFSGHQFPNYSSELNVNALLLGDSALYLCASSLMSRANEQFFGPGTRLTVL.